These T cell receptor beta chains were read from a single sample in a study of blood T cell repertoires in COVID-19. The repertoire was sequenced with immunoSEQ multiplex PCR; TCRdb's copy has only in-frame clones and lacks some. The sample includes roughly 150,000 clones, around 77% seen only once; the top ten take about 8.6%. Sequencing was done on a sample of peripheral blood. The receptors derive from a man aged 45-60 years with active or convalescent COVID-19. The CDR3 runs from the conserved cysteine through the conserved F or W. The order of the fields is CDR3 protein, CDR3 DNA, V gene, clone size, D gene, J gene. A D gene is named only where the DNA matches it firmly. The size entry is marked missing in some rows and otherwise reads once, few, many or a size class.

CDR3 protein: CASSGQGEFDGYTF; CDR3 DNA: TGTGCCAGCAGTGGGCAGGGGGAATTTGATGGCTACACCTTC; V gene: TRBV6-2/TRBV6-3; clone size: once; D gene: TRBD1; J gene: TRBJ1-2
CDR3 protein: CASSRQGNSPLHF; CDR3 DNA: TGTGCCAGCAGTCGACAGGGTAATTCACCCCTCCACTTT; V gene: TRBV6-5; clone size: NA; D gene: TRBD1; J gene: TRBJ1-6
CDR3 protein: CASSPNLAESSYEQYF; CDR3 DNA: TGTGCCAGCAGCCCCAACCTAGCGGAATCCTCCTACGAGCAGTACTTC; V gene: TRBV9; clone size: NA; D gene: TRBD2; J gene: TRBJ2-7
CDR3 protein: CASSQRGYGNTIYF; CDR3 DNA: TGTGCCAGCAGCCAAAGGGGGTACGGAAACACCATATATTTT; V gene: TRBV3-1/TRBV3-2; clone size: once; D gene: NA; J gene: TRBJ1-3
CDR3 protein: CASSLYGLKNEQFF; CDR3 DNA: TGTGCCAGCAGTTTATATGGACTGAAGAATGAGCAGTTCTTC; V gene: TRBV27; clone size: NA; D gene: NA; J gene: TRBJ2-1
CDR3 protein: CASAGLAWQTQYF; CDR3 DNA: TGTGCCAGCGCCGGACTAGCGTGGCAGACCCAGTACTTC; V gene: TRBV7-9; clone size: NA; D gene: TRBD2; J gene: TRBJ2-5
CDR3 protein: CSVRGGAEAFF; CDR3 DNA: TGCAGCGTTAGGGGTGGCGCTGAAGCTTTCTTT; V gene: TRBV29-1; clone size: NA; D gene: NA; J gene: TRBJ1-1
CDR3 protein: CASSLVLAGGPHNEQFF; CDR3 DNA: TGCGCCAGCAGCTTGGTACTAGCGGGAGGGCCCCACAATGAGCAGTTCTTC; V gene: TRBV5-1; clone size: NA; D gene: TRBD2; J gene: TRBJ2-1
CDR3 protein: CANLPGLAGTGELFF; CDR3 DNA: TGCGCCAATTTACCGGGACTAGCGGGAACCGGGGAGCTGTTTTTT; V gene: TRBV10-1; clone size: NA; D gene: TRBD2; J gene: TRBJ2-2
CDR3 protein: CASSAEASGRGGSTGELFF; CDR3 DNA: TGTGCCAGCAGTGCTGAGGCGAGCGGGAGAGGGGGGAGCACCGGGGAGCTGTTTTTT; V gene: TRBV6-4; clone size: NA; D gene: TRBD2; J gene: TRBJ2-2
CDR3 protein: CASSYVAGEREQFF; CDR3 DNA: TGTGCCAGCAGTTATGTAGCGGGAGAGCGTGAGCAGTTCTTC; V gene: TRBV6-5; clone size: NA; D gene: TRBD2; J gene: TRBJ2-1
CDR3 protein: CASSDLLATDTQYF; CDR3 DNA: TGTGCCAGCAGTGACTTACTAGCAACAGATACGCAGTATTTT; V gene: TRBV2; clone size: NA; D gene: NA; J gene: TRBJ2-3
CDR3 protein: CASSGVQGSTGELFF; CDR3 DNA: TGTGCCAGCAGCGGGGTACAGGGATCCACCGGGGAGCTGTTTTTT; V gene: TRBV7-7; clone size: NA; D gene: NA; J gene: TRBJ2-2
CDR3 protein: CASSQASGAAQHF; CDR3 DNA: TGTGCCAGCAGCCAAGCGTCAGGGGCAGCCCAGCATTTT; V gene: TRBV4-2; clone size: NA; D gene: NA; J gene: TRBJ1-5
CDR3 protein: CASSLFRGGGTDTQYF; CDR3 DNA: TGTGCCAGCAGTTTATTCAGGGGCGGTGGGACAGATACGCAGTATTTT; V gene: TRBV28; clone size: NA; D gene: NA; J gene: TRBJ2-3
CDR3 protein: CASSKGRETDTQYF; CDR3 DNA: TGTGCCAGCAGTAAGGGCAGGGAAACAGATACGCAGTATTTT; V gene: TRBV28; clone size: NA; D gene: NA; J gene: TRBJ2-3
CDR3 protein: CASSELQDNQPQHF; CDR3 DNA: TGTGCCAGCAGTGAACTGCAGGACAATCAGCCCCAGCATTTT; V gene: TRBV6-1; clone size: few; D gene: NA; J gene: TRBJ1-5
CDR3 protein: CASGRVLNTGELFF; CDR3 DNA: TGTGCCAGCGGTCGGGTCCTGAACACCGGGGAGCTGTTTTTT; V gene: TRBV7-2; clone size: NA; D gene: NA; J gene: TRBJ2-2
CDR3 protein: CASSVTVNYGYTF; CDR3 DNA: TGTGCCAGCAGCGTAACAGTTAACTATGGCTACACCTTC; V gene: TRBV9; clone size: NA; D gene: NA; J gene: TRBJ1-2
CDR3 protein: CASSRGSGNQPQHF; CDR3 DNA: TGTGCCAGCAGCAGGGGGTCGGGCAATCAGCCCCAGCATTTT; V gene: TRBV6-5; clone size: NA; D gene: TRBD1; J gene: TRBJ1-5
CDR3 protein: CASSSWANQPQHF; CDR3 DNA: TGTGCCAGCAGTTCCTGGGCCAATCAGCCCCAGCATTTT; V gene: TRBV27; clone size: NA; D gene: NA; J gene: TRBJ1-5
CDR3 protein: CATSENTPPGQGIFGSPTDTQYF; CDR3 DNA: TGTGCCACCAGTGAAAATACCCCTCCGGGACAGGGGATTTTCGGGAGCCCGACAGATACGCAGTATTTT; V gene: TRBV24-1; clone size: NA; D gene: TRBD1; J gene: TRBJ2-3
CDR3 protein: CASSFGGNQRGYTF; CDR3 DNA: TGTGCCAGCAGCTTCGGGGGGAATCAGCGTGGCTACACCTTC; V gene: TRBV5-6; clone size: NA; D gene: NA; J gene: TRBJ1-2
CDR3 protein: CASSPRPLLEYQPQHF; CDR3 DNA: TGTGCCAGCAGTCCGAGGCCACTCTTAGAGTATCAGCCCCAGCATTTT; V gene: TRBV6-7; clone size: NA; D gene: NA; J gene: TRBJ1-5
CDR3 protein: CASSQAIGNTIYF; CDR3 DNA: TGTGCCAGCAGCCAAGCCATTGGAAACACCATATATTTT; V gene: TRBV14; clone size: NA; D gene: NA; J gene: TRBJ1-3
CDR3 protein: CASSLVGTGGTDTQYF; CDR3 DNA: TGCGCCAGCAGCTTGGTGGGGACAGGGGGCACAGATACGCAGTATTTT; V gene: TRBV5-1; clone size: NA; D gene: TRBD1; J gene: TRBJ2-3
CDR3 protein: CASSSSFLGLAENPPTQYF; CDR3 DNA: TGTGCCAGCAGTTCATCCTTTCTGGGACTAGCGGAAAATCCCCCCACGCAGTATTTT; V gene: TRBV28; clone size: NA; D gene: TRBD2; J gene: TRBJ2-3
CDR3 protein: CASSTGPSPETQYF; CDR3 DNA: TGTGCCAGTAGCACAGGTCCCAGCCCAGAGACCCAGTACTTC; V gene: TRBV19; clone size: NA; D gene: NA; J gene: TRBJ2-5
CDR3 protein: CASSFEGRAQYF; CDR3 DNA: TGTGCCAGCAGCTTTGAAGGGAGGGCGCAGTATTTT; V gene: TRBV11-2; clone size: NA; D gene: TRBD2; J gene: TRBJ2-3
CDR3 protein: CASNPWGRTNQPQHF; CDR3 DNA: TGTGCCAGCAACCCGTGGGGGCGGACCAATCAGCCCCAGCATTTT; V gene: TRBV6-2/TRBV6-3; clone size: NA; D gene: NA; J gene: TRBJ1-5
CDR3 protein: CASSLVAGPTNYGYTF; CDR3 DNA: TGTGCCAGCAGCTTAGTTGCAGGGCCTACTAACTATGGCTACACCTTC; V gene: TRBV7-8; clone size: NA; D gene: NA; J gene: TRBJ1-2
CDR3 protein: CASSVPGGEAFF; CDR3 DNA: TGTGCCAGCAGCGTCCCCGGGGGAGAAGCTTTCTTT; V gene: TRBV9; clone size: NA; D gene: NA; J gene: TRBJ1-1
CDR3 protein: CASSPGETHRDRRENTEAFF; CDR3 DNA: TGTGCCAGCAGTCCCGGTGAAACGCACCGGGACAGGAGGGAAAACACTGAAGCTTTCTTT; V gene: TRBV27; clone size: few; D gene: TRBD1; J gene: TRBJ1-1
CDR3 protein: CASSLEQGSGNTIYF; CDR3 DNA: TGCGCCAGCAGCTTGGAACAGGGCTCTGGAAACACCATATATTTT; V gene: TRBV5-1; clone size: NA; D gene: NA; J gene: TRBJ1-3
CDR3 protein: CASSLVGGAATNEKLFF; CDR3 DNA: TGTGCCAGCAGCTTAGTAGGAGGGGCAGCAACTAATGAAAAACTGTTTTTT; V gene: TRBV7-9; clone size: NA; D gene: NA; J gene: TRBJ1-4
CDR3 protein: CASSSFRDRVGYTF; CDR3 DNA: TGTGCCAGCAGCTCGTTCCGGGACAGGGTTGGCTACACCTTC; V gene: TRBV7-8; clone size: few; D gene: TRBD1; J gene: TRBJ1-2
CDR3 protein: CATGRGAPYNSPLHF; CDR3 DNA: TGTGCCACCGGCCGGGGGGCCCCATATAATTCACCCCTCCACTTT; V gene: TRBV19; clone size: NA; D gene: NA; J gene: TRBJ1-6
CDR3 protein: CASSIGGDRNEQFF; CDR3 DNA: TGTGCCAGCTCAATTGGCGGGGATAGGAATGAGCAGTTCTTC; V gene: TRBV18; clone size: NA; D gene: NA; J gene: TRBJ2-1
CDR3 protein: CASSPRDREPETQYF; CDR3 DNA: TGTGCCAGCAGCCCACGAGACAGGGAGCCGGAGACCCAGTACTTC; V gene: TRBV5-4; clone size: NA; D gene: TRBD1; J gene: TRBJ2-5
CDR3 protein: CAISGGVSGSTGELFF; CDR3 DNA: TGTGCCATCAGTGGGGGAGTTAGCGGGAGCACCGGGGAGCTGTTTTTT; V gene: TRBV10-3; clone size: NA; D gene: TRBD2; J gene: TRBJ2-2
CDR3 protein: CASSLSSGEEYTEAFF; CDR3 DNA: TGTGCCAGCAGTTTGAGCAGCGGGGAAGAGTACACTGAAGCTTTCTTT; V gene: TRBV6-5; clone size: NA; D gene: NA; J gene: TRBJ1-1
CDR3 protein: CASRGLGSYEQYF; CDR3 DNA: TGTGCCAGCCGAGGACTAGGATCCTACGAGCAGTACTTC; V gene: TRBV27; clone size: NA; D gene: TRBD2; J gene: TRBJ2-7
CDR3 protein: CASEGEENGYTF; CDR3 DNA: TGTGCCAGCGAAGGAGAGGAGAATGGCTACACCTTC; V gene: TRBV3-1/TRBV3-2; clone size: once; D gene: NA; J gene: TRBJ1-2
CDR3 protein: CAISAGQGGGYTF; CDR3 DNA: TGTGCCATCAGTGCTGGGCAGGGAGGAGGCTACACCTTC; V gene: TRBV10-3; clone size: NA; D gene: NA; J gene: TRBJ1-2
CDR3 protein: CSVGRDSYEQYF; CDR3 DNA: TGCAGCGTTGGTCGGGACTCCTACGAGCAGTACTTC; V gene: TRBV29-1; clone size: NA; D gene: NA; J gene: TRBJ2-7
CDR3 protein: CAISESPIEQFF; CDR3 DNA: TGTGCCATCAGTGAGTCCCCCATTGAGCAGTTCTTC; V gene: TRBV10-3; clone size: NA; D gene: NA; J gene: TRBJ2-1
CDR3 protein: CASSLGSSYEQYF; CDR3 DNA: TGTGCCAGCAGCTTAGGGAGCTCCTACGAGCAGTACTTC; V gene: TRBV13; clone size: NA; D gene: NA; J gene: TRBJ2-7
CDR3 protein: CASRRQGAFGNTIYF; CDR3 DNA: TGTGCCTCTCGGAGGCAGGGGGCATTTGGAAACACCATATATTTT; V gene: TRBV11-2; clone size: NA; D gene: TRBD1; J gene: TRBJ1-3
CDR3 protein: CASSELLGQSSTDTQYF; CDR3 DNA: TGTGCCAGCAGTGAATTGTTAGGACAAAGTAGCACAGATACGCAGTATTTT; V gene: TRBV6-1; clone size: NA; D gene: NA; J gene: TRBJ2-3
CDR3 protein: CASSIPQGAKNIQYF; CDR3 DNA: TGTGCCAGTAGTATCCCGCAGGGGGCCAAAAACATTCAGTACTTC; V gene: TRBV19; clone size: NA; D gene: NA; J gene: TRBJ2-4
CDR3 protein: CASSARTGGEQYF; CDR3 DNA: TGTGCCAGCAGCGCCCGGACAGGGGGCGAGCAGTACTTC; V gene: TRBV7-9; clone size: few; D gene: TRBD1; J gene: TRBJ2-7
CDR3 protein: CASSLDRGDYGYTF; CDR3 DNA: TGCGCCAGCAGCTTGGACAGGGGCGACTATGGCTACACCTTC; V gene: TRBV5-1; clone size: NA; D gene: TRBD1; J gene: TRBJ1-2
CDR3 protein: CASSPRGLVLESKNIQYF; CDR3 DNA: TGTGCCAGCTCACCTAGGGGACTAGTATTGGAGAGCAAAAACATTCAGTACTTC; V gene: TRBV18; clone size: NA; D gene: TRBD2; J gene: TRBJ2-4
CDR3 protein: CATSRTGTYEQYF; CDR3 DNA: TGTGCCACCTCGAGGACTGGTACCTACGAGCAGTACTTC; V gene: TRBV24-1; clone size: NA; D gene: NA; J gene: TRBJ2-7
CDR3 protein: CASSQGFRDSPLHF; CDR3 DNA: TGCGCCAGCAGCCAGGGTTTCAGGGATTCACCCCTCCACTTT; V gene: TRBV4-1; clone size: few; D gene: NA; J gene: TRBJ1-6
CDR3 protein: CAWSATQGAGEKLFF; CDR3 DNA: TGTGCCTGGAGTGCAACCCAGGGGGCGGGCGAAAAACTGTTTTTT; V gene: TRBV30; clone size: NA; D gene: TRBD1; J gene: TRBJ1-4
CDR3 protein: CASSFSGHQLSYTF; CDR3 DNA: TGTGCCAGCAGTTTTTCGGGACACCAGCTTAGCTACACCTTC; V gene: TRBV27; clone size: NA; D gene: NA; J gene: TRBJ1-2
CDR3 protein: CASSLTSGSGGNEQFF; CDR3 DNA: TGTGCCAGCAGCTTAACTAGCGGGAGTGGAGGTAATGAGCAGTTCTTC; V gene: TRBV7-2; clone size: NA; D gene: TRBD2; J gene: TRBJ2-1
CDR3 protein: CAWATGSHQPQHF; CDR3 DNA: TGTGCCTGGGCTACAGGGTCGCATCAGCCCCAGCATTTT; V gene: TRBV30; clone size: NA; D gene: NA; J gene: TRBJ1-5
CDR3 protein: CASSRMTAQETQYF; CDR3 DNA: TGTGCCAGTAGTCGTATGACAGCCCAAGAGACCCAGTACTTC; V gene: TRBV19; clone size: NA; D gene: NA; J gene: TRBJ2-5